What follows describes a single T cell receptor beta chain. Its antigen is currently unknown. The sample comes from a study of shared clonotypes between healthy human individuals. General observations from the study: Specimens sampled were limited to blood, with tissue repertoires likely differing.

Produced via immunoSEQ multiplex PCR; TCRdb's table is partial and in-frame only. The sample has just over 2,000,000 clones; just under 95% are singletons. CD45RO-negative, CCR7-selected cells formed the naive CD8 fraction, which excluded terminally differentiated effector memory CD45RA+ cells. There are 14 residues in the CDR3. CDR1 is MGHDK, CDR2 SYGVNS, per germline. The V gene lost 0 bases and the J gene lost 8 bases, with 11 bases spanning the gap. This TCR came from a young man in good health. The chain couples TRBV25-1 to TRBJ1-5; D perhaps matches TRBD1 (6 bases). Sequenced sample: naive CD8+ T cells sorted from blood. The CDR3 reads CASSEYGGAKPQHF. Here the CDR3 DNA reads TGTGCCAGCAGTGAATATGGGGGCGCGAAGCCCCAGCATTTT.